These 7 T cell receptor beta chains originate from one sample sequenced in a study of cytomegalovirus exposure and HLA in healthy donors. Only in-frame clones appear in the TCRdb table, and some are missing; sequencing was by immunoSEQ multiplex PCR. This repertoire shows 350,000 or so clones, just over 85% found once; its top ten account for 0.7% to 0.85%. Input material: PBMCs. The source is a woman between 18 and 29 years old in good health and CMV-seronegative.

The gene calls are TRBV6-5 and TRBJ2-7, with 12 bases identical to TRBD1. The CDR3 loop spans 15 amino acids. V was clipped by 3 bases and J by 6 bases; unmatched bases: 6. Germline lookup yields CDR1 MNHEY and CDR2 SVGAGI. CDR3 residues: CASSYTGQGASEQYF. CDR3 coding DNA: TGTGCCAGCAGTTATACGGGACAGGGGGCTAGCGAGCAGTACTTC.

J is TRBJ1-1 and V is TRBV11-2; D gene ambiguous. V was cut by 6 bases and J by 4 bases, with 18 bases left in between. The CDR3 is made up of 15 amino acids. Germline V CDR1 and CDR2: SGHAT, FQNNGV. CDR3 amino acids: CASRGVSGIGTEAFF. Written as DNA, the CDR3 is TGTGCCAGCAGGGGAGTTTCGGGAATCGGCACTGAAGCTTTCTTT.

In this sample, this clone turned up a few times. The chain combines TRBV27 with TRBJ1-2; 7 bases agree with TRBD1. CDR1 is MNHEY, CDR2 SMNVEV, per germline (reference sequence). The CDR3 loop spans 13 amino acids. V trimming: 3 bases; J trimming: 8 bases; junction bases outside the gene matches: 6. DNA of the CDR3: TGTGCCAGCAGTTTGCGACAGGGCCTCGGCTACACCTTC. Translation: CASSLRQGLGYTF.

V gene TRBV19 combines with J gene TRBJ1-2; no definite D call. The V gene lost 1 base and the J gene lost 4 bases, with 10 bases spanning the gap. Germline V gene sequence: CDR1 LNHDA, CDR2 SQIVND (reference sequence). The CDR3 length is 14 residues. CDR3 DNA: TGTGCCAGTAGTATAGCCCAAACTAGCTATGGCTACACCTTC. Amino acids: CASSIAQTSYGYTF. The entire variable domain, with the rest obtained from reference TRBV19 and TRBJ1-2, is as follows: DGGITQSPKYLFRKEGQNVTLSCEQNLNHDAMYWYRQDPGQGLRLIYYSQIVNDFQKGDIAEGYSVSREKKESFPLTVTSAQKNPTAFYLCASSIAQTSYGYTFGSGTRLTVV.

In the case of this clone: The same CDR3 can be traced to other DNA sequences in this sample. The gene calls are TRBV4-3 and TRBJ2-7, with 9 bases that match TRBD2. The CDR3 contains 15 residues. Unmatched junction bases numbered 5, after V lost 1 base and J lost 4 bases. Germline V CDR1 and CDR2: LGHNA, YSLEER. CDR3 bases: TGCGCCAGCAGCCAAGGTCTAGCGGGAATATACGAGCAGTACTTC. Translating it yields CASSQGLAGIYEQYF.

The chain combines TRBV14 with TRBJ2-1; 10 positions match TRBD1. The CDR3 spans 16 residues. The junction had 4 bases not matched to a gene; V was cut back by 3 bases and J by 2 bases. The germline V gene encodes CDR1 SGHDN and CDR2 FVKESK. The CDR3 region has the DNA TGTGCCAGCAGCCAGAGACAGGGGGCGACCTACAATGAGCAGTTCTTC. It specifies CASSQRQGATYNEQFF.

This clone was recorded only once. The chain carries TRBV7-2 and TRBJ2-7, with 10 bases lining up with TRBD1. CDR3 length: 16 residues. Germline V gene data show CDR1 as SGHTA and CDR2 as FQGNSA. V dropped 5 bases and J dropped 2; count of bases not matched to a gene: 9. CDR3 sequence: CASSPPAGQGPYEQYF. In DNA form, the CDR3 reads TGTGCCAGCAGCCCCCCAGCGGGACAGGGGCCCTACGAGCAGTACTTC.